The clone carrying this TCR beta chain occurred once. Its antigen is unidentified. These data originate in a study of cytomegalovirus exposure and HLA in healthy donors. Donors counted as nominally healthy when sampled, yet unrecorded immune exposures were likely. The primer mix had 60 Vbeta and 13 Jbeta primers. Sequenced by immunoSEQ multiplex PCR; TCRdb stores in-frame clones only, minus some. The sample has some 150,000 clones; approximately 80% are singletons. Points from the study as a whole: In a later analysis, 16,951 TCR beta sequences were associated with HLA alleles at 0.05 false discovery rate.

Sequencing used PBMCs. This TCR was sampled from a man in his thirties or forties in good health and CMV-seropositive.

The CDR3 sequence is CSVVGTGESETQYF. In DNA form, the CDR3 reads TGCAGCGTTGTTGGGACAGGGGAGTCAGAGACCCAGTACTTC. The gene calls are TRBV29-1 and TRBJ2-5, with 10 bases matching TRBD1. The germline V gene encodes CDR1 SQVTM and CDR2 ANQGSEA. The CDR3 is 14 residues long. With 4 bases clipped from V and 4 bases from J, the junction kept 6 bases outside the gene matches.